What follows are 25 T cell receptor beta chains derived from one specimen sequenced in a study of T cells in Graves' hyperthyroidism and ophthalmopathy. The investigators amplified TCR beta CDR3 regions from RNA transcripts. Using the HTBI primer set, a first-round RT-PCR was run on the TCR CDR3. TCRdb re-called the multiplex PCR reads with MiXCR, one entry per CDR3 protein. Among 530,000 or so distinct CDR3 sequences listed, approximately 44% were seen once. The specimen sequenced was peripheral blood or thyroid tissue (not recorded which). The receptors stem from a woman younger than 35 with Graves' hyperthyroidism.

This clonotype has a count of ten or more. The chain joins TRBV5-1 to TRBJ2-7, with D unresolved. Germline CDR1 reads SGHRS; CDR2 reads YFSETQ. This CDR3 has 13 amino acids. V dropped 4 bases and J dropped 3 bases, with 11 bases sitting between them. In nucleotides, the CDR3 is TGCGCCAGCAGCCCTAATCATGGCTACGAGCAGTACTTC. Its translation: CASSPNHGYEQYF.

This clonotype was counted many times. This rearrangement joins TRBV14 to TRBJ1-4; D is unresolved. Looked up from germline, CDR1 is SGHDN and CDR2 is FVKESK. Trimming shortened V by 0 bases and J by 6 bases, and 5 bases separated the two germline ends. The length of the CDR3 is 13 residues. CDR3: CASSQERHEKLFF. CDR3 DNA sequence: TGTGCCAGCAGCCAAGAGCGCCATGAAAAACTGTTTTTT. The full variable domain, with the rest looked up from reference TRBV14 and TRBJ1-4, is EAGVTQFPSHSVIEKGQTVTLRCDPISGHDNLYWYRRVMGKEIKFLLHFVKESKQDESGMPNNRFLAERTGGTYSTLKVQPAELEDSGVYFCASSQERHEKLFFGSGTQLSVL.

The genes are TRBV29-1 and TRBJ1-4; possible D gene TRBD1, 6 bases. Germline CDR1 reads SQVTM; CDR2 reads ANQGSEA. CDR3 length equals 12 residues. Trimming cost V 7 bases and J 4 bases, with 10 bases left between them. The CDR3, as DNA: TGCAGCGCTAGGGACAATAATGAAAAACTGTTTTTT. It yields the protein CSARDNNEKLFF.

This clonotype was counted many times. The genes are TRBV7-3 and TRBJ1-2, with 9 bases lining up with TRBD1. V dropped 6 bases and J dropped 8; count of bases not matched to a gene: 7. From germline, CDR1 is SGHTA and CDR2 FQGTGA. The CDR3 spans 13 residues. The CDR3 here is CASSLTGGSGYTF. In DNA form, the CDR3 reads TGTGCCAGCAGTTTGACAGGGGGATCGGGCTACACCTTC.

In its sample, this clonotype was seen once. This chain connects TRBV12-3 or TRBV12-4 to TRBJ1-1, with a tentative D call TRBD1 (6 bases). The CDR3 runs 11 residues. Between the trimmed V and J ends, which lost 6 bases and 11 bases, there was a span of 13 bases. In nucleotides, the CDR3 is TGTGCCAGCAGAGCACAGGGTTCCGCTTTCTTT. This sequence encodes CASRAQGSAFF.

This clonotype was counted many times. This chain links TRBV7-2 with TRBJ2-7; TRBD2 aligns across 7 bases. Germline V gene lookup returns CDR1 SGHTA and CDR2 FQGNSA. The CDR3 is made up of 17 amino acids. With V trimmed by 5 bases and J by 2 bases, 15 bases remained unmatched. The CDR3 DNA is TGTGCCAGCAGCCAAAAGGGTAGGGCTAGCGGAGCCTACGAGCAGTACTTC. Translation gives CASSQKGRASGAYEQYF.

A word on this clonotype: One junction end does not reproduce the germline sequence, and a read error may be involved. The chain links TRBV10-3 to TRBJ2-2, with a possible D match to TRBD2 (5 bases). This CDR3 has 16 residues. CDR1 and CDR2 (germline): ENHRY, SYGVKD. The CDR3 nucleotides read TGTGCCAGCAGTGAAGCGCTGGCTAGCCCCACCGGGGAGCTGTTTTTT. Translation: CASSEALASPTGELFF.

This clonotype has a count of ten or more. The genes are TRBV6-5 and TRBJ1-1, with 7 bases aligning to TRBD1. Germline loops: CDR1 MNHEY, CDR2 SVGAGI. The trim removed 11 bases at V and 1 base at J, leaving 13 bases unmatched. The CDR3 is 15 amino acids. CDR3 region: CASNGRQGKNTEAFF. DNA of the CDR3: TGTGCCTCCAACGGCAGACAGGGCAAGAACACTGAAGCTTTCTTT.

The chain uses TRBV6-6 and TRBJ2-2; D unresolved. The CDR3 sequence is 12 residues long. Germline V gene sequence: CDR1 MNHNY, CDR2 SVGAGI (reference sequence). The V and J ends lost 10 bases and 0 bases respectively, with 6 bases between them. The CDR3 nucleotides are TGTGCCATAAGGGCGAACACCGGGGAGCTGTTTTTT. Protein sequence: CAIRANTGELFF.

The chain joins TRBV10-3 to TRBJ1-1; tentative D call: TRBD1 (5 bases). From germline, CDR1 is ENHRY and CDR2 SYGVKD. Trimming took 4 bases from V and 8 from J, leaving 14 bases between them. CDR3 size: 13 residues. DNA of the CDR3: TGTGCCATCAGTGGGGGGGAACAGTCGGAAGCTTTCTTT. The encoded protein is CAISGGEQSEAFF.

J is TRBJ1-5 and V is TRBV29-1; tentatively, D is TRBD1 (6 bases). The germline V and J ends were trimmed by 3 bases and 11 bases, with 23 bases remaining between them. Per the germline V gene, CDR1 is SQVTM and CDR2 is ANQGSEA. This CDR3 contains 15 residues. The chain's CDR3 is CSVEETRGLRETQHF. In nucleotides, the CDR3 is TGCAGCGTTGAGGAAACCAGGGGTCTACGAGAGACCCAGCATTTT.

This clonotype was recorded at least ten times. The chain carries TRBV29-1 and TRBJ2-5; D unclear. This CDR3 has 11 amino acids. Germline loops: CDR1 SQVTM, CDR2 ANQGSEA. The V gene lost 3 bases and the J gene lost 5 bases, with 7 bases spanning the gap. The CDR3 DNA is TGCAGCGTTGACGATTGGGAGACCCAGTACTTC. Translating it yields CSVDDWETQYF.

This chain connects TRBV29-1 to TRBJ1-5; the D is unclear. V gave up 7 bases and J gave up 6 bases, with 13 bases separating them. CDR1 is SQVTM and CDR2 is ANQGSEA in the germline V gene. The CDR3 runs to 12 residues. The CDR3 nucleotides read TGCAGCGCCAGCACGGGAGGTCAGCCCCAGCATTTT. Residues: CSASTGGQPQHF.

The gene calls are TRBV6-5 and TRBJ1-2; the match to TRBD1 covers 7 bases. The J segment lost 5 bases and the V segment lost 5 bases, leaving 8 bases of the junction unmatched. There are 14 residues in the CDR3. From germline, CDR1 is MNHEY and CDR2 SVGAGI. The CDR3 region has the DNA TGTGCCAGCAGTGAGTCAGGGGGACCTTATGGCTACACCTTC. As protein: CASSESGGPYGYTF.

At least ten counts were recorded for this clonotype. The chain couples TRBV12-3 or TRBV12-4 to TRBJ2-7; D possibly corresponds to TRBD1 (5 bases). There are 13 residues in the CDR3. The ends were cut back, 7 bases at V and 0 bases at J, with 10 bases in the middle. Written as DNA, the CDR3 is TGTGCCAGCACCGCGACAGTCTCCTACGAGCAGTACTTC. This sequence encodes CASTATVSYEQYF.

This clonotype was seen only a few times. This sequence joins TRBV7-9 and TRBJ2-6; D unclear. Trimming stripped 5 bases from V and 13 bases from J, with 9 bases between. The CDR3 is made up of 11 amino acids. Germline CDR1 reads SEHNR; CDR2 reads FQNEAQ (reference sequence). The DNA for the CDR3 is TGTGCCAGCAGCCGCAACAGAGTCCTGACTTTC. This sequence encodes CASSRNRVLTF.

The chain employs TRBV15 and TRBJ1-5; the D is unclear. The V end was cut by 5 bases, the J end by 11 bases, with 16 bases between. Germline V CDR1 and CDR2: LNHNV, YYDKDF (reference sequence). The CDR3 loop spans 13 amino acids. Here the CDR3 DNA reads TGTGCCACCAGCGAGGAGGACCAAGAGACCCAGCATTTT. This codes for CATSEEDQETQHF.

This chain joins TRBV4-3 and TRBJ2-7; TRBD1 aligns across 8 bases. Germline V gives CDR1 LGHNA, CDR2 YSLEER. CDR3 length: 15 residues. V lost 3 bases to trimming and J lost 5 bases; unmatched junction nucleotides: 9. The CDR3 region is CASSHPWAGGNEQYF. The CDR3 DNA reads TGCGCCAGCAGCCACCCCTGGGCAGGGGGCAACGAGCAGTACTTC.

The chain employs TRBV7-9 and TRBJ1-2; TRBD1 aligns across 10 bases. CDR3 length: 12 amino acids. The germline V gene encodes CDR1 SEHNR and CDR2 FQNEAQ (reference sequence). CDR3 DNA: TGTGCAGGACAGGGGGTGAACTATGGCTACACCTTC. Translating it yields CAGQGVNYGYTF.

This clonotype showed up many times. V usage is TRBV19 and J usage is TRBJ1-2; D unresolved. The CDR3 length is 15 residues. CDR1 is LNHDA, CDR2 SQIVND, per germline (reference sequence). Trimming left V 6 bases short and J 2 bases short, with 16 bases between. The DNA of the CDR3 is TGTGCCAGTAGACATGTGGACCTTTCCAACTATGGCTACACCTTC. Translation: CASRHVDLSNYGYTF.

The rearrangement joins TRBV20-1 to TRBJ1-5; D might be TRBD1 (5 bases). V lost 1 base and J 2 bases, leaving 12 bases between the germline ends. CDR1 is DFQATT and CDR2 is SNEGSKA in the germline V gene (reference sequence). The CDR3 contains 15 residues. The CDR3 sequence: CSARGLRDGNQPQHF. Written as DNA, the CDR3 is TGCAGTGCTAGAGGACTTCGGGACGGCAATCAGCCCCAGCATTTT.

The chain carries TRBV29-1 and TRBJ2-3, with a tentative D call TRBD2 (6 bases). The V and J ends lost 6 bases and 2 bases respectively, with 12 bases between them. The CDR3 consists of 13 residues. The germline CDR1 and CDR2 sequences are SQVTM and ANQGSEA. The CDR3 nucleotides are TGCAGCGTACAACTAGCCGACACAGATACGCAGTATTTT. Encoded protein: CSVQLADTDTQYF.

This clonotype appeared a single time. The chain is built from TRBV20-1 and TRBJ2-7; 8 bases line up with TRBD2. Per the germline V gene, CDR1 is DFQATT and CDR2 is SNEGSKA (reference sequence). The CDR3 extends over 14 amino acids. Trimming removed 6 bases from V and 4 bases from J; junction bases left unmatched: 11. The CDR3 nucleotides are TGCAGTGCAAGCACGGATAGCGGGATGTACGAGCAGTACTTC. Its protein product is CSASTDSGMYEQYF.

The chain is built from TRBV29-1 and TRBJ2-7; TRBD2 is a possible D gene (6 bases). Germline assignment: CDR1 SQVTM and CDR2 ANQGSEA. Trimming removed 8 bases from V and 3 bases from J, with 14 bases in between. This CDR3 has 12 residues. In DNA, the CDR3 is TGCAGCCCCTCTTGGGGGGACTACGAGCAGTACTTC. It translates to CSPSWGDYEQYF.

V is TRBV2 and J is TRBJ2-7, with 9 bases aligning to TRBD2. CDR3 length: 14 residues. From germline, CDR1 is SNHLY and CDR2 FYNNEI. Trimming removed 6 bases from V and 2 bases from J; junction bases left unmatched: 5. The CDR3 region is CASSRSGGTYEQYF. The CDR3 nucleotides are TGTGCCAGCAGCCGGAGCGGGGGGACCTACGAGCAGTACTTC.